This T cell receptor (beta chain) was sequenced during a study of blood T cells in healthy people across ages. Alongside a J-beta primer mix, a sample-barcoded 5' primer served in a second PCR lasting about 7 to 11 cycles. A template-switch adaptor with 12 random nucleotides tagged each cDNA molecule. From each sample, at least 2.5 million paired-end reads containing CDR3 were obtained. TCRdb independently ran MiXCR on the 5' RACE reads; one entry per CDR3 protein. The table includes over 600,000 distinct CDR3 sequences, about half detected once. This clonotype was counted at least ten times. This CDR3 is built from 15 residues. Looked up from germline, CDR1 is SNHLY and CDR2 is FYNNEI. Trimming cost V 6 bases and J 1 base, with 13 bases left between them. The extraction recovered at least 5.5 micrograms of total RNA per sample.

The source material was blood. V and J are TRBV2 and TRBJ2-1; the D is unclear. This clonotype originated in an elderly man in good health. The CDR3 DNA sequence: TGTGCCAGCAGGAGCGACCGGATTTCCTACAATGAGCAGTTCTTC. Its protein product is CASRSDRISYNEQFF.